The clone carrying this T cell receptor beta chain has at least ten counts. Its specificity is unknown. The source of the sample is a study of T-cell reconstitution after alpha-beta-depleted transplantation in children. The study, taken as a whole, reports: Surviving recipient cells, namely T cells and thymic progenitors, were the source of high day-60 TCRbeta diversity in some patients.

For TCRbeta, the library was prepared with unique molecular identifiers. TCRdb re-analysed the PCR reads in MiXCR, keeping a single row per CDR3 protein. The data hold approximately 70,000 distinct CDR3 sequences, with around 4.7% observed a single time. V lost 5 bases and J 5 bases, leaving 11 bases between the germline ends. This CDR3 has 13 amino acids. Germline CDR1 and CDR2: KGHDR and SFDVKD. The genes are TRBV24-1 and TRBJ1-1; D gene ambiguous. This clonotype was obtained from a boy in the first two years of life who had a stem cell transplant for acute myeloid leukemia, so the T cells may come from the graft donor. The material sequenced was PBMCs, mostly from graft donor cells, taken 180 days after TCRalphabeta/CD19-depleted stem cell transplant. The CDR3 loop is CATSVGGRTEAFF. CDR3 in DNA: TGTGCCACCAGTGTCGGCGGTAGGACTGAAGCTTTCTTT.